Listed below are T cell receptor beta chains from one sample, sequenced in a study of blood T cell repertoires in COVID-19. The table came from immunoSEQ multiplex PCR; TCRdb's copy has only in-frame clones and leaves some out. The table records roughly 200,000 clones, roughly 85% of them present only once. The sample taken for sequencing was peripheral blood. The receptors derive from a woman over 75 with acute or convalescent COVID-19. The CDR3 runs from the conserved cysteine through the conserved F or W. A D gene is named only where the DNA matches it firmly. For some rows the clone size is stated as once, few or many, or as a class when expanded; others skip it.

J	size	V	D	DNA	CDR3
TRBJ2-7	NA	TRBV2	TRBD1	TGTGCCAGCTCAGGGGGCGCAGGGCTCACGGGGGAGCAGTACTTC	CASSGGAGLTGEQYF
TRBJ1-1	NA	TRBV7-2	NA	TGTGCCAGCAGCTTAGTGGGGTCAGGGGTGGGGACTGAAGCTTTCTTT	CASSLVGSGVGTEAFF
TRBJ1-2	NA	TRBV3-1/TRBV3-2	NA	TGTGCCAGCAGCCAAGATCTAAGGGGCGGCCCTTGCCGGGTCCTTAACTATGGCTACACCTTC	CASSQDLRGGPCRVLNYGYTF
TRBJ2-1	NA	TRBV7-2	TRBD2	TGTGCCAGCAGCCTTAGCGGGAGGGCCCGCAATGAGCAGTTCTTC	CASSLSGRARNEQFF
TRBJ1-1	few	TRBV19	NA	TGTGCCAGTAGTATCACGAAAGGGAGGTCTGAAGCTTTCTTT	CASSITKGRSEAFF
TRBJ1-1	NA	TRBV5-6	NA	TGTGCCAGCAGCTTGGGGTACACCAGCACTGAAGCTTTCTTT	CASSLGYTSTEAFF
TRBJ1-1	NA	TRBV18	NA	TGTGCCAGCTCACCACCGTCGCGGAACACTGAAGCTTTCTTT	CASSPPSRNTEAFF
TRBJ2-7	NA	TRBV11-2	NA	TGTGCCAGCAGCTTAGACGGTCACTACGAGCAGTACTTC	CASSLDGHYEQYF
TRBJ2-2	NA	TRBV7-2	NA	TGTGCCAGCAGCCGTGACAGCACCTCGAACACCGGGGAGCTGTTTTTT	CASSRDSTSNTGELFF
TRBJ2-3	few	TRBV25-1	TRBD2	TGTGCCAGCAGTGAGGGAGGGTTGTCTGGCGATACGCAGTATTTT	CASSEGGLSGDTQYF
TRBJ1-5	NA	TRBV18	TRBD1	TGTGCCAGCTCACCAGACAGGGGATATCAGCCCCAGCATTTT	CASSPDRGYQPQHF
TRBJ2-1	NA	TRBV2	TRBD2	TGTGCCAGCCCTTCTAGCGGGAGCTCCTACAATGAGCAGTTCTTC	CASPSSGSSYNEQFF
TRBJ2-7	once	TRBV4-1	TRBD1	TGCGCCAGCAGCCAAGAAGGACAGGGAACCTACGAGCAGTACTTC	CASSQEGQGTYEQYF
TRBJ1-4	NA	TRBV11-2	NA	TGTGCCAGCAGCTCCCGCGGCGGGGGGTCTGGTGAAAAACTGTTTTTT	CASSSRGGGSGEKLFF
TRBJ1-2	NA	TRBV7-9	NA	TGTGCCAGCAGCGTAGGGCGGGGTCTCTATGGCTACACCTTC	CASSVGRGLYGYTF
TRBJ2-5	NA	TRBV29-1	TRBD1	TGCAGCGGACGACAGGGGGAAGAGACCCAGTACTTC	CSGRQGEETQYF
TRBJ1-1	NA	TRBV12-5	NA	TGTGCTAGTGGTTTGTTTTCAGGGAACGCTTTCTTT	CASGLFSGNAFF
TRBJ2-7	NA	TRBV27	TRBD1	TGTGCCAGCAGTCCTCGGGACAGGCTGCAGACACTTCCCTACGAGCAGTACTTC	CASSPRDRLQTLPYEQYF
TRBJ2-2	NA	TRBV30	TRBD1	TGTGCCTGGAGTGTTGGGGACAGGGATACCGGGGAGCTGTTTTTT	CAWSVGDRDTGELFF
TRBJ1-2	NA	TRBV7-2	NA	TGTGCCAGCAGCTTAGGACAGAGGTCTTCCGGCTACACCTTC	CASSLGQRSSGYTF
TRBJ2-5	NA	TRBV7-2	TRBD2	TGTGCCAGCAGCTTGGGGGGAGCGGGGGAAGAGACCCAGTACTTC	CASSLGGAGEETQYF
TRBJ2-1	NA	TRBV19	NA	TGTGCCAGTCAGGGGGGAAGGGCCTACAATGAGCAGTTCTTC	CASQGGRAYNEQFF
TRBJ2-7	once	TRBV7-2	NA	TGTGCCAGCAGCTTAACAGGGTCGGCAGGAGAGCAGTACTTC	CASSLTGSAGEQYF
TRBJ2-1	NA	TRBV7-9	TRBD2	TGTGCCAGCAGCTTAGGACTAGCGGGAAACAATGAGCAGTTCTTC	CASSLGLAGNNEQFF
TRBJ2-5	NA	TRBV5-1	NA	TGCGCCAGCAGCTTGGGCGAGACTCGTGGTGAGACCCAGTACTTC	CASSLGETRGETQYF
TRBJ2-5	NA	TRBV21-1	NA	TGTGCCAGCAGCAGGTTGGACAGGGAAGAGACCCAGTACTTC	CASSRLDREETQYF
TRBJ2-7	NA	TRBV9	NA	TGTGCCAGCAGCGCCAGACCGACAGATTCCTACGAGCAGTACTTC	CASSARPTDSYEQYF
TRBJ2-1	NA	TRBV27	NA	TGTGCCAGCAGGCAGGCTTACAATGAGCAGTTCTTC	CASRQAYNEQFF
TRBJ2-6	NA	TRBV6-6	NA	TGTGCCAGCAGTTACTTTTCTATAGCTGGGGCCAACGTCCTGACTTTC	CASSYFSIAGANVLTF
TRBJ1-2	NA	TRBV7-2	NA	TGTATCGCCTCCCGAGGACTGACTTCTAACTATGGCTACACCTTC	CIASRGLTSNYGYTF
TRBJ1-5	once	TRBV2	NA	TGTGCCAGCAGTGGCGGAGGTTACAATCAGCCCCAGCATTTT	CASSGGGYNQPQHF
TRBJ1-2	NA	TRBV6-5	TRBD1	TGTGCCAGCAGACAAGCTGGGACAGGCTATGGCTACACCTTC	CASRQAGTGYGYTF
TRBJ2-3	once	TRBV9	NA	TGTGCCAGCAGCGTAGCTTTAAGCGGAAGCACAGATACGCAGTATTTT	CASSVALSGSTDTQYF
TRBJ2-1	NA	TRBV20-1	TRBD2	TGCAGTGCTAGTGGACTAGCGGGAAAGGCGCCGTACAATGAGCAGTTCTTC	CSASGLAGKAPYNEQFF
TRBJ1-5	NA	TRBV28	NA	TGTGCCAGCATCAACTATAGCAATCAGCCCCAGCATTTT	CASINYSNQPQHF
TRBJ1-1	NA	TRBV20-1	TRBD1	TGCAGTGCTAGTTGGCTCGCGGGACAGGGGTTGGGAAGAACTGAAGCTTTCTTT	CSASWLAGQGLGRTEAFF